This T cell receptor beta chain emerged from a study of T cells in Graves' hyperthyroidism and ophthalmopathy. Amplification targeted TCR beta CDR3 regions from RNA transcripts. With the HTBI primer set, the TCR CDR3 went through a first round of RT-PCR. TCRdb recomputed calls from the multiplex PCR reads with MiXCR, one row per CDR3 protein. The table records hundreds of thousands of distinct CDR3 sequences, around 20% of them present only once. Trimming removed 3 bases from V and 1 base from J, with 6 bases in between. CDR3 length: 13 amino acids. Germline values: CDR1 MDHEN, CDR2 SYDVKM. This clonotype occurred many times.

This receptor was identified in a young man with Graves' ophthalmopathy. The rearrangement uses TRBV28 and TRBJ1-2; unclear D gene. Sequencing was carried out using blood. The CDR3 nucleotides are TGTGCCAGCAGTTTCGGGATTAACTATGGCTACACCTTC. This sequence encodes CASSFGINYGYTF.